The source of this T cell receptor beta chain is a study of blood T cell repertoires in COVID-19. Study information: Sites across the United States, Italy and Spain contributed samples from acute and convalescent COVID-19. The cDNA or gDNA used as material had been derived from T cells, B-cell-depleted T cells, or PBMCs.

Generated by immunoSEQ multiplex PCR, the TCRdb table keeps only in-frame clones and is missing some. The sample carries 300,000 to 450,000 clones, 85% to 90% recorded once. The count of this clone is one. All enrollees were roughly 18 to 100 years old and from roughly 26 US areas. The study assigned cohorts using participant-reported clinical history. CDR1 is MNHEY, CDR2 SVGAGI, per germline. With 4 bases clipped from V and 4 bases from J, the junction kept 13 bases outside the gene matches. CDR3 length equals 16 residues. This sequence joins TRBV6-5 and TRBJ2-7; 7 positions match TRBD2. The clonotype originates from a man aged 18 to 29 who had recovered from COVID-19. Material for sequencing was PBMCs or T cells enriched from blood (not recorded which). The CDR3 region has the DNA TGTGCCAGCAGTTTCCGGCCCGGGACTACTCTTTACGAGCAGTACTTC. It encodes CASSFRPGTTLYEQYF.